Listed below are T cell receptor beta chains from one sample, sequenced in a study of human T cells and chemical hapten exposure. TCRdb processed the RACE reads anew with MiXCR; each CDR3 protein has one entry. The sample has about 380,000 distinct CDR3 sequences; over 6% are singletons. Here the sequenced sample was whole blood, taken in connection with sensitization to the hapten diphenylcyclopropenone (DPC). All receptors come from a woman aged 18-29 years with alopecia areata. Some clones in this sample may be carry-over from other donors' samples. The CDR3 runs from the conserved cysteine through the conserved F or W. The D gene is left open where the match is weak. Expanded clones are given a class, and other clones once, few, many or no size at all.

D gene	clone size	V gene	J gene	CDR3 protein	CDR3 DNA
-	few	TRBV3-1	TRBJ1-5	CASSSAVGQPQHF	TGTGCCAGCAGTTCGGCCGTGGGGCAGCCCCAGCATTTT
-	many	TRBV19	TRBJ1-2	CASSSEQGSIDGYTF	TGTGCCAGTAGTTCCGAACAGGGAAGTATTGATGGCTACACCTTC
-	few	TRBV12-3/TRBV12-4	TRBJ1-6	CASSFSKGNGGERSPLHF	TGTGCCAGCAGTTTCTCCAAAGGGAATGGGGGGGAACGCTCACCCCTCCACTTT
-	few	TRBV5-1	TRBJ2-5	CASSLGSGVSQETQYF	TGCGCCAGCAGCTTGGGGTCAGGGGTTAGCCAAGAGACCCAGTACTTC
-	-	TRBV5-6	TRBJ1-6	CASSLVGTHNSPLHF	TGTGCCAGCAGCTTGGTCGGGACGCATAATTCACCCCTCCACTTT
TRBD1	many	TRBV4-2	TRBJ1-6	CASSPQDRGSSYNSPLHF	TGTGCCAGCAGCCCGCAGGACAGGGGGAGTTCCTATAATTCACCCCTCCACTTT
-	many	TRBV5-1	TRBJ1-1	CASSLVGAGPEAFF	TGCGCCAGCAGCTTGGTCGGGGCAGGGCCTGAAGCTTTCTTT
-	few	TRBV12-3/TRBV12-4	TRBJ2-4	CASSHSALAKNIQYF	TGTGCCAGCAGCCACTCGGCACTAGCCAAAAACATTCAGTACTTC
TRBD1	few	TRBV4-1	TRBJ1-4	CASSQWTGSESTNEKLFF	TGCGCCAGCAGCCAATGGACAGGGAGTGAGTCAACTAATGAAAAACTGTTTTTT
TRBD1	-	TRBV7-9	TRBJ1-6	CASSSTGSNSPLHF	TGTGCCAGCAGCTCGACAGGGTCCAATTCACCCCTCCACTTT
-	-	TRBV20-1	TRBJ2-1	CSARARLGSYNEQFF	TGCAGTGCTAGGGCCAGACTAGGCTCCTACAATGAGCAGTTCTTC
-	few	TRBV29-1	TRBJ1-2	CSVEGGLDNYGYTF	TGCAGCGTTGAAGGGGGGCTCGATAACTATGGCTACACCTTC
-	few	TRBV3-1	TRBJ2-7	CASSQGATGAYEQYF	TGTGCCAGCAGCCAAGGAGCGACGGGAGCCTACGAGCAGTACTTC
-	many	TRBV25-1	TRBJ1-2	CASSEGGPFYGYTF	TGTGCCAGCAGTGAAGGGGGACCTTTCTATGGCTACACCTTC
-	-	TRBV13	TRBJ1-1	CASSPNREKAFF	TGTGCCAGCAGCCCTAACAGGGAGAAAGCTTTCTTT
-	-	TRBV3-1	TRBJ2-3	CASSQEGGAFGDTQYF	TGTGCCAGCAGCCAAGAAGGGGGGGCCTTTGGAGATACGCAGTATTTT
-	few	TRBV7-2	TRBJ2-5	CASSLEIQETQYF	TGTGCCAGCAGCTTAGAGATCCAAGAGACCCAGTACTTC
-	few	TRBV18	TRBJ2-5	CASSPGGRTQYF	TGTGCCAGCTCACCCGGTGGGAGGACCCAGTACTTC
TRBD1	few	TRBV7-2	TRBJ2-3	CASSLGVRDRPTDTQYF	TGTGCCAGCAGCTTAGGTGTTAGGGACAGGCCCACAGATACGCAGTATTTT
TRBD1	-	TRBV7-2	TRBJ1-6	CASSPPTGIINSPLHF	TGTGCCAGCAGCCCGCCGACAGGGATTATAAATTCACCCCTCCACTTT
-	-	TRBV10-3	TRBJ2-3	CAISETPTDTQYF	TGTGCCATCAGTGAGACTCCCACAGATACGCAGTATTTT
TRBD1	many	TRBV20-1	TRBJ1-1	CSAREPGQGASTEAFF	TGCAGTGCTAGAGAACCGGGACAGGGGGCGAGCACTGAAGCTTTCTTT
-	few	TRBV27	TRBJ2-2	CATRRRYAGELFF	TGTGCCACACGGCGGAGATATGCCGGGGAGCTGTTTTTT
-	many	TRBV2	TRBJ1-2	CASSEVGGRYGYTF	TGTGCCAGCAGTGAAGTTGGGGGCCGGTATGGCTACACCTTC
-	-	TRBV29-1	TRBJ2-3	CSASPGGQQDTQYF	TGCAGCGCCTCACCGGGGGGCCAGCAAGATACGCAGTATTTT
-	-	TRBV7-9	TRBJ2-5	CAIGGGAETQYF	TGTGCCATCGGAGGGGGTGCCGAGACCCAGTACTTC
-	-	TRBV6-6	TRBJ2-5	CASSSEGGLETQYF	TGTGCCAGCAGTTCCGAAGGAGGGTTAGAGACCCAGTACTTC
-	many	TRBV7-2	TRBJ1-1	CASSFAGRNTEAFF	TGTGCCAGCAGCTTCGCGGGCCGGAACACTGAAGCTTTCTTT
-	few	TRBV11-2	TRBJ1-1	CASSQRGERKAFF	TGTGCCAGCAGCCAGAGGGGGGAGAGGAAAGCTTTCTTT
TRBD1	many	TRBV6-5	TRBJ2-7	CASSLLQGASYEQYF	TGTGCCAGCAGTTTGCTCCAGGGGGCTTCCTACGAGCAGTACTTC
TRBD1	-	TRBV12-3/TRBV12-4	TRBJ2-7	CASSPSGQGARSSYEQYF	TGTGCCAGCAGTCCCTCGGGACAGGGGGCTCGGAGCTCCTACGAGCAGTACTTC
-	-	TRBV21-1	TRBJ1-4	CASSKAVGWQGCEKLFF	TGTGCCAGCAGCAAAGCTGTGGGGTGGCAGGGATGTGAAAAACTGTTTTTT
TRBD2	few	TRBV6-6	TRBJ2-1	CASSYSSLAGGPGQFF	TGTGCCAGCAGTTACTCGTCCCTAGCGGGGGGCCCAGGGCAGTTCTTC
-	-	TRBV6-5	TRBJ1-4	CASSYGPYEKLFF	TGTGCCAGCAGTTACGGCCCCTATGAAAAACTGTTTTTT
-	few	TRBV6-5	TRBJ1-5	CASSYAPGQPQHF	TGTGCCAGCAGTTACGCCCCGGGTCAGCCCCAGCATTTT
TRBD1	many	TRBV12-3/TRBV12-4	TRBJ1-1	CASRPRQGGNTEAFF	TGTGCCAGCAGGCCCCGACAGGGGGGAAACACTGAAGCTTTCTTT
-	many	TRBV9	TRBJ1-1	CASSVTGNTEAFF	TGTGCCAGCAGCGTGACAGGGAACACTGAAGCTTTCTTT